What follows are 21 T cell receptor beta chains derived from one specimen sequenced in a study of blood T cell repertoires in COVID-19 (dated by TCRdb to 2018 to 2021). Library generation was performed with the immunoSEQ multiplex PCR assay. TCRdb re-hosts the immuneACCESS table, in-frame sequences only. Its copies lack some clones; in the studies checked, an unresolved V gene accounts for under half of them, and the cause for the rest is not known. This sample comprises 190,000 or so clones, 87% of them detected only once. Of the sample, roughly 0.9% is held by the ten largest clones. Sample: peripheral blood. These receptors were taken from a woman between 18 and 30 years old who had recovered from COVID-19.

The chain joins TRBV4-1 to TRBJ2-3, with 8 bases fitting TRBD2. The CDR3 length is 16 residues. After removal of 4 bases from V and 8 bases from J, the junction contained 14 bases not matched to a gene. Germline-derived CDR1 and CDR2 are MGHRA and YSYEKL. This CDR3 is CASSLETGTRSGTQYF. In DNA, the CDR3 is TGCGCCAGCAGCCTGGAAACCGGGACTAGGAGTGGTACGCAGTATTTT.

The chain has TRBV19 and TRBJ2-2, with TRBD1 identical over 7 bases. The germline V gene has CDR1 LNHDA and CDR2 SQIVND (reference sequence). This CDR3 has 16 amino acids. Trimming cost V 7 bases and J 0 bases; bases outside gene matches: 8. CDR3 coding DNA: TGTGCCAGTATTTCCATTGGACAGGCGAACACCGGGGAGCTGTTTTTT. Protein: CASISIGQANTGELFF.

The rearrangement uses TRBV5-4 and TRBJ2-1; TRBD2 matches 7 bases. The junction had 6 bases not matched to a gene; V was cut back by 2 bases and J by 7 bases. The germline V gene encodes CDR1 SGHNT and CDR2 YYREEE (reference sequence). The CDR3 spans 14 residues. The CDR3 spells CASSFPPSGNEQFF. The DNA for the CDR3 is TGTGCCAGCAGCTTCCCCCCTAGCGGAAATGAGCAGTTCTTC.

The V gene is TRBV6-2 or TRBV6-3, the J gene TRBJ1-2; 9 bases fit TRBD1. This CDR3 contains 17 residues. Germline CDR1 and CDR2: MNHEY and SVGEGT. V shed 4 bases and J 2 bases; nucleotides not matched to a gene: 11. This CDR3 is CASSSYRGRNDNYGYTF. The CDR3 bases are TGTGCCAGCAGTTCATACAGGGGGCGAAACGACAACTATGGCTACACCTTC.

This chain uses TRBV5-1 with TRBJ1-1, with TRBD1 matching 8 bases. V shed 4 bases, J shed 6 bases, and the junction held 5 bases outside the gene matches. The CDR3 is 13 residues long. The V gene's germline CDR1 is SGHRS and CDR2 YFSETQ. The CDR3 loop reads CASSNLQGAEAFF. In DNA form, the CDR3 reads TGCGCCAGCAGCAACCTACAGGGGGCTGAAGCTTTCTTT.

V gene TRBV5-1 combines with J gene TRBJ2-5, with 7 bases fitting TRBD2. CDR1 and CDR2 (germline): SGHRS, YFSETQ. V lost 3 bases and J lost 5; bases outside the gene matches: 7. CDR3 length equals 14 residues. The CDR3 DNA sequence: TGCGCCAGCAGCTCCCGACTAGCTGGGGAGACCCAGTACTTC. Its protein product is CASSSRLAGETQYF.

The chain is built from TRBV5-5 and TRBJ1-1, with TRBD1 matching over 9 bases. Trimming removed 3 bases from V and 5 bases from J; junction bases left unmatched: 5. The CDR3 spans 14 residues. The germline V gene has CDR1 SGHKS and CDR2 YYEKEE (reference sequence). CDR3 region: CASSSGTGRTEAFF. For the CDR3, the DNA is TGTGCCAGCAGCTCCGGGACAGGGAGGACTGAAGCTTTCTTT.

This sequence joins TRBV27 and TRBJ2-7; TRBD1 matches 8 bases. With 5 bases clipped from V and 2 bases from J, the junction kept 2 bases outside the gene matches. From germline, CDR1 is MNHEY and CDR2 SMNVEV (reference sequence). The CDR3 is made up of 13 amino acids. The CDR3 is CASSRTGPYEQYV. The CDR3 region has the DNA TGTGCCAGCAGTCGGACAGGGCCCTACGAGCAGTACGTC.

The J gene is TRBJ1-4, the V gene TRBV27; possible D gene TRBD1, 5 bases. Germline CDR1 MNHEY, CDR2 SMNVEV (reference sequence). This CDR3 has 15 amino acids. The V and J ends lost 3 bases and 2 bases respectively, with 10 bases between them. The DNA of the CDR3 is TGTGCCAGCAGTTTGGTTCAGGGTACTAATGAAAAACTGTTTTTT. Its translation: CASSLVQGTNEKLFF. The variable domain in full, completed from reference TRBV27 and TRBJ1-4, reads EAQVTQNPRYLITVTGKKLTVTCSQNMNHEYMSWYRQDPGLGLRQIYYSMNVEVTDKGDVPEGYKVSRKEKRNFPLILESPSPNQTSLYFCASSLVQGTNEKLFFGSGTQLSVL.

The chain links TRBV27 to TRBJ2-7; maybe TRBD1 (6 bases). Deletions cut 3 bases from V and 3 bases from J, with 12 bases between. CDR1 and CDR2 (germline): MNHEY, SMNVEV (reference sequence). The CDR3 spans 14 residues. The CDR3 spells CASSFVQGSYEQYF. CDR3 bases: TGTGCCAGCAGTTTCGTCCAGGGGAGCTACGAGCAGTACTTC.

CDR3 nucleotide sequence: TGCGCCAGCACACCGGGGAGCTCGGGCACTGAAGCTTTCTTT. This gives the protein CASTPGSSGTEAFF. J is TRBJ1-1 and V is TRBV5-1; D is unresolved. Germline CDR1 and CDR2: SGHRS and YFSETQ. The CDR3 has 14 residues. With 6 bases removed from V and 4 bases from J, the gap between germline ends came to 16 bases.

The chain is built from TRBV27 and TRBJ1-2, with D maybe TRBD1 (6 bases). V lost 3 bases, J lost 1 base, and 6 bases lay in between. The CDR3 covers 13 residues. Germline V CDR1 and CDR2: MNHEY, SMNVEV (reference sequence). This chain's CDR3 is CASSLDSNYGYTF. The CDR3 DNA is TGTGCCAGCAGTTTGGACAGTAACTATGGCTACACCTTC.

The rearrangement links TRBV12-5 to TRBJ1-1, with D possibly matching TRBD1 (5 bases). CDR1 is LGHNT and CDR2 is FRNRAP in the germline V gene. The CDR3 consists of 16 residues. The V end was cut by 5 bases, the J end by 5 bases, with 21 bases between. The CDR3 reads CASGPPPAGGRTEAFF. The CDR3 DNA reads TGTGCTAGTGGTCCCCCCCCGGCGGGGGGGAGGACTGAAGCTTTCTTT.

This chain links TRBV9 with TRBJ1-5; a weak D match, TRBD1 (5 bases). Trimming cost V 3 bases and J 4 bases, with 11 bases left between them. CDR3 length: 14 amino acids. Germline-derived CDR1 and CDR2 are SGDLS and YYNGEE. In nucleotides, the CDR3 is TGTGCCAGCAGCGCCCCGACAGTGAATCAGCCCCAGCATTTT. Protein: CASSAPTVNQPQHF.

DNA for the CDR3: TGTGCCACCAGTGTTGACAGAAACACCGGGGAGCTGTTTTTT. Its protein product is CATSVDRNTGELFF. J is TRBJ2-2 and V is TRBV24-1; D is possibly TRBD1 (5 bases). This CDR3 region has 14 residues. V was shortened by 5 bases and J by 2 bases, with 8 bases between the two germline ends. CDR1 is KGHDR and CDR2 is SFDVKD in the germline V gene.

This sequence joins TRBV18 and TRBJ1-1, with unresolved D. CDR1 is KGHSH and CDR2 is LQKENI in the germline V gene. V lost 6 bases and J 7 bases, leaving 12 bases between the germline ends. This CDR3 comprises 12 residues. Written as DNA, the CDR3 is TGTGCCAGCTCCGGAGCGCGGAGTGAAGCTTTCTTT. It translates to CASSGARSEAFF.

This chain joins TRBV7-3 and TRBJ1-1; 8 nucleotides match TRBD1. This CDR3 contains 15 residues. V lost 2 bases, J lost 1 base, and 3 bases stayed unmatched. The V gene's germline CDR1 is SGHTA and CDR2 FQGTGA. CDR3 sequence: CASSLSGQENTEAFF. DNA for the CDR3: TGTGCCAGCAGCTTATCGGGACAGGAGAACACTGAAGCTTTCTTT.

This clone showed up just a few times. The CDR3 coding sequence is TGTGCCAGCAGTTCCACACAAGGCGCGGTGGCTTTCTTT. This sequence encodes CASSSTQGAVAFF. The V and J genes are TRBV13 and TRBJ1-1, with D unclear. The length of the CDR3 is 13 residues. The germline CDR1 and CDR2 sequences are PRHDT and FYEKMQ (reference sequence). V lost 6 bases and J 11 bases, leaving 19 bases between the germline ends.

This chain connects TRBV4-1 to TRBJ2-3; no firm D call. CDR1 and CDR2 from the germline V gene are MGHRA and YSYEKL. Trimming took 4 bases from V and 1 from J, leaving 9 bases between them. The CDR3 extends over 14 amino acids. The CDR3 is CASSLPGGTDTQYF. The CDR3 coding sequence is TGCGCCAGCAGCCTTCCAGGCGGCACAGATACGCAGTATTTT.

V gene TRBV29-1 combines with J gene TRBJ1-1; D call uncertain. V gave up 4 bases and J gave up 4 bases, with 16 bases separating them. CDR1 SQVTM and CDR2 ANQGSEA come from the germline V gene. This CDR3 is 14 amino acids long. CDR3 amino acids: CSVVRTAGSTEAFF. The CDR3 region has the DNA TGCAGCGTTGTAAGAACAGCGGGGTCCACTGAAGCTTTCTTT.

The CDR3 DNA follows: TGTGCCATCAGTGTAGGGGCTGGTCGAGATACGCAGTATTTT. This encodes CAISVGAGRDTQYF. The rearrangement uses TRBV10-3 and TRBJ2-3, with D possibly being TRBD1 (5 bases). The CDR3 extends over 14 amino acids. Trimming removed 4 bases from V and 5 bases from J, with 13 bases in between. Germline V gene data show CDR1 as ENHRY and CDR2 as SYGVKD.